This T cell receptor (beta chain) was retrieved from a study of CD8 T cells in Susac syndrome. The study sequenced TCR beta in blood CD8+ and CD4+ T cells. Relapsing-remitting disease, either stable or active, was present in the multiple sclerosis controls, who were treatment-naive patients. CD8+ and CD4+ T cells were negatively isolated; TEMRA cells were FACS-enriched. V lost 5 bases and J lost 0, with 19 bases in between. This CDR3 has 17 residues. Germline V lookup: CDR1 SGHAT, CDR2 FQDESV (reference sequence). Reverse transcription of roughly 0.5 to 1 ug RNA used random hexamers. immunoSEQ multiplex PCR amplified TCR beta CDR3 across 54 Vbeta, 13 Jbeta. TCRdb ran MiXCR on the immunoSEQ multiplex PCR reads and lists one entry per CDR3 protein. Among 100,000 to 150,000 distinct CDR3 sequences listed, roughly 80% were seen once.

The J gene is TRBJ1-1, the V gene TRBV11-1; possible D gene TRBD1, 5 bases. The material sequenced was CD8+ T cells from PBMCs. The clonotype was recovered from a human donor with multiple sclerosis. The CDR3 is CASSPRRGVSVNTEAFF. The CDR3 region has the DNA TGTGCCAGCAGCCCACGGAGAGGGGTTTCAGTGAACACTGAAGCTTTCTTT.